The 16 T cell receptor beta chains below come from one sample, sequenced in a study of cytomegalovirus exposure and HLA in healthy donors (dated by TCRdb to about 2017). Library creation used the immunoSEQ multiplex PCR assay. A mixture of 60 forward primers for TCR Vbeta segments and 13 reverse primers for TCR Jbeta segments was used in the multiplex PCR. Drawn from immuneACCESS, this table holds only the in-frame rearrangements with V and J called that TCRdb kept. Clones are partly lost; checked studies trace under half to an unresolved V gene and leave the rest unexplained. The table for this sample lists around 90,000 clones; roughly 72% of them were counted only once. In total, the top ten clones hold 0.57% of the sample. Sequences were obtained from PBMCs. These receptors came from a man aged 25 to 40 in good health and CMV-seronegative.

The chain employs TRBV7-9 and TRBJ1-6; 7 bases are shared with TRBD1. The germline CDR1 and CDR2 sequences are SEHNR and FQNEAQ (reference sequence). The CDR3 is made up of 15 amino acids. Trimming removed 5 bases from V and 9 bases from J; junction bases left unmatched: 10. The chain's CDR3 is CASSQGQVVGSPLHF. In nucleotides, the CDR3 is TGTGCCAGCAGCCAAGGACAGGTAGTAGGTTCACCCCTCCACTTT.

The CDR3 loop reads CASSSDRRGYTF. The DNA of the CDR3 is TGCGCCAGCAGCTCTGATAGGCGGGGCTACACCTTC. V and J are TRBV5-1 and TRBJ1-2; D gene unclear. Germline V gives CDR1 SGHRS, CDR2 YFSETQ. CDR3 size: 12 residues. Trimming removed 3 bases from V and 8 bases from J, with 11 bases in between. Variable domain in full (rest from reference TRBV5-1 and TRBJ1-2): KAGVTQTPRYLIKTRGQQVTLSCSPISGHRSVSWYQQTPGQGLQFLFEYFSETQRNKGNFPGRFSGRQFSNSRSEMNVSTLELGDSALYLCASSSDRRGYTFGSGTRLTVV.

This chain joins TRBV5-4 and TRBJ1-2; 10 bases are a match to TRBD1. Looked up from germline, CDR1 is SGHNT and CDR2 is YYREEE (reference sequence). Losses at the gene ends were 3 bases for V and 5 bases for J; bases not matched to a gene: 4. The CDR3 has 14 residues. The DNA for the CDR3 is TGTGCCAGCAGCTGGCGGGGACAGGGGTATGGCTACACCTTC. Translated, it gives CASSWRGQGYGYTF.

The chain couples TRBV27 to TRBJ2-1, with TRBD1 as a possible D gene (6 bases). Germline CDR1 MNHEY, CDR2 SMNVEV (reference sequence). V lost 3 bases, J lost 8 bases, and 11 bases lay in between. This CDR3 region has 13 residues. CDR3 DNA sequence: TGTGCCAGCAGTTTCGACTGGGGGCATGAGCAGTTCTTC. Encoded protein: CASSFDWGHEQFF.

The CDR3 spells CSVEYISRETQYF. The CDR3 region has the DNA TGCAGCGTTGAATATATTTCCCGGGAGACCCAGTACTTC. The chain carries TRBV29-1 and TRBJ2-5; no firm D call. The CDR3 runs 13 residues. Germline loops: CDR1 SQVTM, CDR2 ANQGSEA. The V end was cut by 2 bases, the J end by 5 bases, with 12 bases between.

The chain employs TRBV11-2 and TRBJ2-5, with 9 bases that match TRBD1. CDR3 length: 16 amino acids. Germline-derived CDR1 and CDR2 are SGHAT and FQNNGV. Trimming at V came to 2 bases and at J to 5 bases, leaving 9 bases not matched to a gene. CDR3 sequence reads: CASSLMGQGTGETQYF. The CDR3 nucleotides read TGTGCCAGCAGCTTAATGGGACAGGGTACGGGGGAGACCCAGTACTTC.

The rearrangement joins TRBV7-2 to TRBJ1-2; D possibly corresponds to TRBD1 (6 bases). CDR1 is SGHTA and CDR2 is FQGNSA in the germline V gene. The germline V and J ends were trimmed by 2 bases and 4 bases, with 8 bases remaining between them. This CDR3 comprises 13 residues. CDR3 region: CASSLRTAYGYTF. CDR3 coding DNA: TGTGCCAGCAGCTTAAGGACAGCCTATGGCTACACCTTC.

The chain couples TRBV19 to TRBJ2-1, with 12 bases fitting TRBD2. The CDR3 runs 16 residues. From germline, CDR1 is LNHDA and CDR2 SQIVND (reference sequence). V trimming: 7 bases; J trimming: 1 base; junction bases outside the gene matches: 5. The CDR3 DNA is TGTGCCAGTACCCTAGCGGGGGGGCCTTCCTACAATGAGCAGTTCTTC. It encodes CASTLAGGPSYNEQFF.

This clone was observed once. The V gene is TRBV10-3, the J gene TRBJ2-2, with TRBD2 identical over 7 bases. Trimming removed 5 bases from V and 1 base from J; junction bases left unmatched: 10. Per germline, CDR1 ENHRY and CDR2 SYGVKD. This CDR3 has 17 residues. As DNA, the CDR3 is TGTGCCATCAGTAAAGGGAGGGCTAGCGGGAACACCGGGGAGCTGTTTTTT. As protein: CAISKGRASGNTGELFF.

The CDR3 DNA sequence: TGTGCCAGCAGCGGGGGACAAAACACTGAAGCTTTCTTT. Protein product: CASSGGQNTEAFF. V and J are TRBV11-3 and TRBJ1-1; perhaps TRBD1 as D (6 bases). Trimming removed 5 bases from V and 2 bases from J, with 9 bases in between. The CDR3 contains 13 residues. The germline V gene has CDR1 SGHNT and CDR2 YENEEA.

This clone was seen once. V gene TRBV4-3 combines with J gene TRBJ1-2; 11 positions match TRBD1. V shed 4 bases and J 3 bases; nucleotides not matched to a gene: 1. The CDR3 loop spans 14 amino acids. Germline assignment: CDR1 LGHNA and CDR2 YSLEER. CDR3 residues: CASSPGQGDYGYTF. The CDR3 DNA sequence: TGCGCCAGCAGCCCGGGACAGGGGGACTATGGCTACACCTTC.

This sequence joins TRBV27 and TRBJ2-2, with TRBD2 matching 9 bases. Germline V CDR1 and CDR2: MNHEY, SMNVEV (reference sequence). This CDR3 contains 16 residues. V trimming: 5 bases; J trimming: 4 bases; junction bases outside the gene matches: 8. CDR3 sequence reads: CASSPVAGVVTGELFF. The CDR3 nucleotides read TGTGCCAGCAGTCCCGTAGCGGGGGTAGTCACCGGGGAGCTGTTTTTT.

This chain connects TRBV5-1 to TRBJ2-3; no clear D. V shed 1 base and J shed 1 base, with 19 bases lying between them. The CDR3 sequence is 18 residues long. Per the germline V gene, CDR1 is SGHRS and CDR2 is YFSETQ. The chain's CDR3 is CASSLNPSGSFRTDTQYF. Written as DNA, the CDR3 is TGCGCCAGCAGCTTGAACCCTTCCGGGTCTTTCCGCACAGATACGCAGTATTTT.

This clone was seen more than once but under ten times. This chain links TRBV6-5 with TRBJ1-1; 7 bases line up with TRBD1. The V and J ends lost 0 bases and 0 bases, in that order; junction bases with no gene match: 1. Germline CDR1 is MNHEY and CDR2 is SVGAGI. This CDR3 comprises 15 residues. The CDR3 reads CASSYSTGMNTEAFF. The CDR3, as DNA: TGTGCCAGCAGTTACTCGACAGGGATGAACACTGAAGCTTTCTTT.

CDR3 protein: CASDSWGLTDTQYF. The CDR3 DNA sequence: TGTGCCAGCGACTCCTGGGGCCTGACAGATACGCAGTATTTT. The chain is built from TRBV13 and TRBJ2-3; tentative D call: TRBD1 (5 bases). The CDR3 length is 14 residues. Germline V gives CDR1 PRHDT, CDR2 FYEKMQ (reference sequence). The V and J ends lost 8 bases and 3 bases respectively, with 15 bases between them.

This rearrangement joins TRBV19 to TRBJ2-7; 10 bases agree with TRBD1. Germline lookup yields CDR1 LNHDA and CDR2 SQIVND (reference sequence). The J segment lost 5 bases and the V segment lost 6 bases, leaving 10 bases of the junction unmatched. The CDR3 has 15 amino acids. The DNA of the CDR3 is TGTGCCAGTAGCACCGGGACAGGGGTTCCTCACGAGCAGTACGTC. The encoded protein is CASSTGTGVPHEQYV.